A selection of T cell receptor beta chains follows, all from one sample in a study of blood T cell repertoires in COVID-19. TCRdb's table, derived via immunoSEQ multiplex PCR, lists solely in-frame clones and lacks some. The sample consists of around 280,000 clones, approximately 90% of them appearing once. The specimen was peripheral blood. Receptors were obtained from a woman aged 45-65 years who had recovered from COVID-19. Both conserved end residues are part of each CDR3. Each record gives: clone size, CDR3 length, J gene, D gene, V gene, CDR3 DNA, CDR3 protein. D genes are given only for firm matches. The listing skips clone size in some rows; elsewhere it reads once, few, many or a size class.

clone size: .
CDR3 length: 13
J gene: TRBJ1-2
D gene: TRBD1
V gene: TRBV11-1
CDR3 DNA: TGTGCCAGCAGCCGCGGACAGGGGGGCCGCTACACCTTC
CDR3 protein: CASSRGQGGRYTF

clone size: .
CDR3 length: 15
J gene: TRBJ1-2
D gene: .
V gene: TRBV6-1
CDR3 DNA: TGTGCCAGCAGTCAATCTATTGACAGTTACTATGGCTACACCTTC
CDR3 protein: CASSQSIDSYYGYTF

clone size: .
CDR3 length: 16
J gene: TRBJ1-4
D gene: TRBD1
V gene: TRBV5-1
CDR3 DNA: TGCGCCAGCAGCTGGGGCCAGGGGGCGGCTAATGAAAAACTGTTTTTT
CDR3 protein: CASSWGQGAANEKLFF

clone size: .
CDR3 length: 13
J gene: TRBJ1-2
D gene: TRBD1
V gene: TRBV12-5
CDR3 DNA: TGTGCTAGTGGTTCAACAGGGGTCTATGGCTACACCTTC
CDR3 protein: CASGSTGVYGYTF

clone size: .
CDR3 length: 16
J gene: TRBJ2-2
D gene: TRBD1
V gene: TRBV19
CDR3 DNA: TGTGCCAGTAAACCGTTGGGACAGGGGGCCCCCGGGGAGCTGTTTTTT
CDR3 protein: CASKPLGQGAPGELFF

clone size: .
CDR3 length: 21
J gene: TRBJ2-7
D gene: TRBD2
V gene: TRBV19
CDR3 DNA: TGTGCCAGTAGTATAACTCATTCAGCCGCTAGCGGGAGGGCCGGCTTGTACGAGCAGTACTTC
CDR3 protein: CASSITHSAASGRAGLYEQYF

clone size: .
CDR3 length: 15
J gene: TRBJ2-1
D gene: TRBD2
V gene: TRBV5-1
CDR3 DNA: TGCGCCAGCAGTTGGGGACTAGCGGGGTACAATGAGCAGTTCTTC
CDR3 protein: CASSWGLAGYNEQFF

clone size: .
CDR3 length: 17
J gene: TRBJ2-6
D gene: .
V gene: TRBV15
CDR3 DNA: TGTGCCACCAGTACCGGGACATTCTTCTCTGGGGCCAACGTCCTGACTTTC
CDR3 protein: CATSTGTFFSGANVLTF

clone size: .
CDR3 length: 16
J gene: TRBJ2-5
D gene: TRBD2
V gene: TRBV5-4
CDR3 DNA: TGTGCCAGCAGCTCCCCTTTAGCGGGAGGGGAAGAGACCCAGTACTTC
CDR3 protein: CASSSPLAGGEETQYF

clone size: .
CDR3 length: 16
J gene: TRBJ1-2
D gene: .
V gene: TRBV7-2
CDR3 DNA: TGTGCCAGCAGCTTACAGGGGACCTACCGGCCGAGTGGCTACACCTTC
CDR3 protein: CASSLQGTYRPSGYTF

clone size: .
CDR3 length: 16
J gene: TRBJ2-3
D gene: TRBD2
V gene: TRBV10-3
CDR3 DNA: TGTGCCATCAGTTCCGGACGACTAGCGGGAGGGAGAGCGCAGTATTTT
CDR3 protein: CAISSGRLAGGRAQYF

clone size: .
CDR3 length: 17
J gene: TRBJ2-3
D gene: TRBD2
V gene: TRBV9
CDR3 DNA: TGTGCCAGCAGCGTAGGTTCTAGCGGGGGCCTCACAGATACGCAGTATTTT
CDR3 protein: CASSVGSSGGLTDTQYF

clone size: once
CDR3 length: 16
J gene: TRBJ2-7
D gene: TRBD2
V gene: TRBV7-2
CDR3 DNA: TGTGCCAGCAGCCCCGACGGGACTAGTAGGGCCTACGAGCAGTACTTC
CDR3 protein: CASSPDGTSRAYEQYF